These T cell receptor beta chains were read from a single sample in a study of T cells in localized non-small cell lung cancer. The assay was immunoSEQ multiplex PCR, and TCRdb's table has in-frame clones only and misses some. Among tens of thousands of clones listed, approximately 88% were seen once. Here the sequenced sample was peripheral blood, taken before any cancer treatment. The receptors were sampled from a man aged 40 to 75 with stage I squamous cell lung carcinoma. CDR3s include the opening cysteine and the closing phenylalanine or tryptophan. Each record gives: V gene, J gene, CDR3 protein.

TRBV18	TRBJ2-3	CASSPPTSGGTDTQYF
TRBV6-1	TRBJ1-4	CASSRDRGNEKLFF
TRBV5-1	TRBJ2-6	CASSLASAVGSGANVLTF
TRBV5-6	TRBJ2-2	CASSLAQERDGTGELFF
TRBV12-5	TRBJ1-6	CASGLGQTNSPLHF
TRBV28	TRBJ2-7	CAILDTRTYEQYF
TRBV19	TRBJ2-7	CASRRAPSYEQYF
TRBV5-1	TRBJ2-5	CASSLEASGGARRQETQYF
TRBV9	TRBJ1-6	CASSEGVSSPLHF
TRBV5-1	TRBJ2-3	CASSSLAGHSTDTQYF
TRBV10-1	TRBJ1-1	CASSFLTGGGEAFF
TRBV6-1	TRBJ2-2	CASSERSGGARELFF
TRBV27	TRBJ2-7	CASRPGQHYEQYF
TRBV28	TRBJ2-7	CASTPSDYEQYF
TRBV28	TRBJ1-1	CASSRGPKGEAFF
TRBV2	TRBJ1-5	CASRDGLSNQPQHF
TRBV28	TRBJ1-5	CASSPGGRDSNQPQHF
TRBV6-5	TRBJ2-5	CASSDRGETQYF
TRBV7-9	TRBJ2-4	CASSLETGLQYF
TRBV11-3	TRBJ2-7	CASSRSGGNYEQYF
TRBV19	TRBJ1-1	CASATVTEAFF
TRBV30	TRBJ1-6	CAWSNGGFGSPLHF
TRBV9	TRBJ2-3	CASSVGTTDTQYF
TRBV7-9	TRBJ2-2	CASSPWGTNTGELFF
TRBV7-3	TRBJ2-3	CASSSLAASTDTQYF
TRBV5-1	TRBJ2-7	CATSPGQGYEQYF
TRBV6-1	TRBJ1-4	CASGRQTNEKLFF
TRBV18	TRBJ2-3	CASSPSATGTDTQYF